This T cell receptor delta chain was captured in a study of Vδ1+ human thymocytes. Study findings and constraints: Thymic delta-chain repertoires held around 20% Vdelta2 sequences and few Vdelta3, despite high sort purity. In the thymus, TRG and TRD repertoires looked highly polyclonal with Gaussian CDR3 lengths. The authors advised highly purified populations and single-cell validation.

Germline values: CDR1 TSWWSYY, CDR2 QGS. The J segment lost 0 bases and the V segment lost 5 bases, leaving 24 bases of the junction unmatched. The CDR3 sequence is 21 residues long. Extracted RNA was reverse transcribed into cDNA. The CDR3 regions were amplified by multiplex PCR from V-gene primers to a constant-region primer. TCRdb made new clone calls on the multiplex PCR reads using CATT. The sample consists of tens of thousands of delta-chain clones, 29% of them appearing once. After alphabeta T cell depletion, CD3+ Vdelta1+ Vdelta2- thymocytes were sorted. Worth noting for this clone: The target antigen is unknown.

This receptor was obtained from a boy less than two years old who had congenital heart surgery. The sequencing sample was made of Vdelta1+ gamma-delta thymocytes from the thymus. As to subset: FACS-sorted CD3+ TCRalphabeta- TCRVdelta1+ TCRVdelta2- thymocytes. The chain has TRDV1 and TRDJ1, with 7 bases identical to TRDD3. CDR3 sequence: CALGKRGHSSRTGDNTDKLIF. DNA for the CDR3: TGTGCTCTTGGGAAACGGGGACATTCCTCCCGTACTGGGGACAACACCGATAAACTCATCTTT.